This is a list of T cell receptor beta chains from one sample in a study of control samples from healthy donors and cancer patients. The protocol was immunoSEQ multiplex PCR, while the TCRdb copy is restricted to in-frame clones and leaves out a portion. The sample lists about 120,000 clones, approximately 92% occurring once. Sequenced sample: PBMCs. The receptors were gathered from a woman in her fifties or sixties with colorectal cancer. Both conserved end residues are part of each CDR3. Each record gives: clone size, D gene, V gene, J gene, CDR3 DNA, CDR3 protein. The D gene is left open where the match is weak. Where a row states a size, it is once, few, many or the class of an expanded clone; other rows omit it.

clone size: once; D gene: TRBD1; V gene: TRBV2; J gene: TRBJ2-1; CDR3 DNA: TGTGCCAGCACTATGGACAGGGGGCGCGAAAATGAGCAGTTCTTC; CDR3 protein: CASTMDRGRENEQFF
clone size: NA; D gene: TRBD1; V gene: TRBV6-1; J gene: TRBJ2-1; CDR3 DNA: TGTGCCAGCAGTGGGGACAGGGGCAGTTTCTACAATGAGCAGTTCTTC; CDR3 protein: CASSGDRGSFYNEQFF
clone size: NA; D gene: TRBD1; V gene: TRBV7-9; J gene: TRBJ1-1; CDR3 DNA: TGTGCCAGCAGCTCTACAGGGGGCGATGAAGCTTTCTTT; CDR3 protein: CASSSTGGDEAFF
clone size: NA; D gene: NA; V gene: TRBV5-6; J gene: TRBJ1-3; CDR3 DNA: TGTGCCAGCAGCTTAGCGAGTTACTCCTCTGGAAACACCATATATTTT; CDR3 protein: CASSLASYSSGNTIYF
clone size: NA; D gene: TRBD2; V gene: TRBV18; J gene: TRBJ2-1; CDR3 DNA: TGTGCCAGCTCAGCCTTCGGGGGAGGGAAAAACAATGAGCAGTTCTTC; CDR3 protein: CASSAFGGGKNNEQFF
clone size: NA; D gene: TRBD1; V gene: TRBV2; J gene: TRBJ1-1; CDR3 DNA: TGTGCCAGCAGTGCCGGGACAGGGCGTTTTACTGAAGCTTTCTTT; CDR3 protein: CASSAGTGRFTEAFF
clone size: NA; D gene: NA; V gene: TRBV19; J gene: TRBJ1-3; CDR3 DNA: TGTGCCAGTAGTCCACGAGTTCTCTTCTCTGGAAACACCATATATTTT; CDR3 protein: CASSPRVLFSGNTIYF
clone size: NA; D gene: NA; V gene: TRBV5-5; J gene: TRBJ1-5; CDR3 DNA: TGTGCCAGCAGCTTGGATCGGGGGGCGGGAGGCAATCAGCCCCAGCATTTT; CDR3 protein: CASSLDRGAGGNQPQHF
clone size: NA; D gene: NA; V gene: TRBV7-8; J gene: TRBJ1-1; CDR3 DNA: TGTGCCAGCAGCTTAGGTTTCAATGCTGAAGCTTTCTTT; CDR3 protein: CASSLGFNAEAFF
clone size: NA; D gene: TRBD1; V gene: TRBV11-1; J gene: TRBJ1-6; CDR3 DNA: TGTGCCAGCAGCCCCGGGACAGGGGGCTTTCCCCTCCACTTT; CDR3 protein: CASSPGTGGFPLHF
clone size: NA; D gene: TRBD1; V gene: TRBV5-1; J gene: TRBJ1-4; CDR3 DNA: TGCGCCAGCAGCCCGGGACAGGGAGGATATGAAAAACTGTTTTTT; CDR3 protein: CASSPGQGGYEKLFF
clone size: NA; D gene: NA; V gene: TRBV3-1/TRBV3-2; J gene: TRBJ1-2; CDR3 DNA: TGTGCCAGCAGCCAAGAGTGGCGGGGGTATAACTATGGCTACACCTTC; CDR3 protein: CASSQEWRGYNYGYTF
clone size: NA; D gene: NA; V gene: TRBV7-8; J gene: TRBJ2-3; CDR3 DNA: TGTGCCTCGCGGCAGGGTCAAGCAGATACGCAGTATTTT; CDR3 protein: CASRQGQADTQYF
clone size: NA; D gene: NA; V gene: TRBV27; J gene: TRBJ2-1; CDR3 DNA: TGTGCCAGCAGTCCGAGGTTGGTTGCGGGGCCGTTTAATGAGCAGTTCTTC; CDR3 protein: CASSPRLVAGPFNEQFF
clone size: NA; D gene: NA; V gene: TRBV7-3; J gene: TRBJ2-1; CDR3 DNA: TGTGCCAGCAGGGGCTCCTACAATGAGCAGTTCTTC; CDR3 protein: CASRGSYNEQFF
clone size: NA; D gene: NA; V gene: TRBV27; J gene: TRBJ2-2; CDR3 DNA: TGTGCCAGCAGTACCCGCGGCACCGGGGAGCTGTTTTTT; CDR3 protein: CASSTRGTGELFF
clone size: NA; D gene: NA; V gene: TRBV6-5; J gene: TRBJ2-5; CDR3 DNA: TGTGCCAGCAGCCTACAAGAGACCCAGTACTTC; CDR3 protein: CASSLQETQYF
clone size: NA; D gene: NA; V gene: TRBV5-1; J gene: TRBJ1-2; CDR3 DNA: TGCGCCAGCAGCAGGCAGGGTGGGCCAAATCCCTATGGCTACACCTTC; CDR3 protein: CASSRQGGPNPYGYTF
clone size: NA; D gene: NA; V gene: TRBV5-5; J gene: TRBJ2-7; CDR3 DNA: TGTGCCAGCAGCCCGCGCAACGAGCAGTACTTC; CDR3 protein: CASSPRNEQYF
clone size: NA; D gene: NA; V gene: TRBV5-1; J gene: TRBJ2-1; CDR3 DNA: TGCGCCAGCAGCGGTAAGGGACACCAACAATACAATGAGCAGTTCTTC; CDR3 protein: CASSGKGHQQYNEQFF
clone size: NA; D gene: NA; V gene: TRBV30; J gene: TRBJ2-2; CDR3 DNA: TGTGCCTGGAGTGATTCGACAGGGAACACCGGGGAGCTGTTTTTT; CDR3 protein: CAWSDSTGNTGELFF
clone size: NA; D gene: TRBD1; V gene: TRBV5-1; J gene: TRBJ1-1; CDR3 DNA: TGCGCCAGCAGCTTGGTCACCCAGGGGGCGTTGAACACTGAAGCTTTCTTT; CDR3 protein: CASSLVTQGALNTEAFF
clone size: NA; D gene: TRBD1; V gene: TRBV5-1; J gene: TRBJ1-1; CDR3 DNA: TGCGCCAGCAGCTTTCTGACAGGGGAGAACACTGAAGCTTTCTTT; CDR3 protein: CASSFLTGENTEAFF
clone size: NA; D gene: TRBD1; V gene: TRBV5-1; J gene: TRBJ1-2; CDR3 DNA: TGCGCCAGCAGCCCGGGACAGGAGAGCTACACCTTC; CDR3 protein: CASSPGQESYTF
clone size: NA; D gene: TRBD1; V gene: TRBV5-1; J gene: TRBJ2-3; CDR3 DNA: TGCGCCAGCAGCTTGGGGGGACAGGTCGGCGCAGATACGCAGTATTTT; CDR3 protein: CASSLGGQVGADTQYF
clone size: NA; D gene: NA; V gene: TRBV6-1; J gene: TRBJ2-7; CDR3 DNA: TGTGCCAGCAGTGAAGGTATCGGCTACGAGCAGTACTTC; CDR3 protein: CASSEGIGYEQYF
clone size: NA; D gene: NA; V gene: TRBV18; J gene: TRBJ1-6; CDR3 DNA: TGTGCCAGCTCAGTCCGACAGGTTTATAATTCACCCCTCCACTTT; CDR3 protein: CASSVRQVYNSPLHF
clone size: NA; D gene: NA; V gene: TRBV5-8; J gene: TRBJ2-6; CDR3 DNA: TGTGCCAGCTCAACCGATCGGTCCGCTGGGGCCAACGTCCTGACTTTC; CDR3 protein: CASSTDRSAGANVLTF
clone size: NA; D gene: NA; V gene: TRBV30; J gene: TRBJ1-1; CDR3 DNA: TGTGCCTGGAGTGTGTCTTACACTGAAGCTTTCTTT; CDR3 protein: CAWSVSYTEAFF
clone size: NA; D gene: NA; V gene: TRBV9; J gene: TRBJ1-1; CDR3 DNA: TGTGCCAGCAGCGCTGTGACTGAAGCTTTCTTT; CDR3 protein: CASSAVTEAFF
clone size: NA; D gene: NA; V gene: TRBV6-6; J gene: TRBJ2-6; CDR3 DNA: TGTGCCAGCAGCCCGGGGGCCAACGTCCTGACTTTC; CDR3 protein: CASSPGANVLTF
clone size: NA; D gene: NA; V gene: TRBV11-3; J gene: TRBJ2-1; CDR3 DNA: TGTGCCAGCAGCTTAGTCTCAGGGACGGAGGGTCACAATGAGCAGTTCTTC; CDR3 protein: CASSLVSGTEGHNEQFF
clone size: NA; D gene: NA; V gene: TRBV10-2; J gene: TRBJ1-1; CDR3 DNA: TGCGCCAGCAGTGAACTAATGGACCTGAACACTGAAGCTTTCTTT; CDR3 protein: CASSELMDLNTEAFF
clone size: once; D gene: NA; V gene: TRBV2; J gene: TRBJ1-4; CDR3 DNA: NA; CDR3 protein: CASSEGVGVGNRFF
clone size: NA; D gene: TRBD1; V gene: TRBV19; J gene: TRBJ1-2; CDR3 DNA: TGTGCCAGTCGACGGACAGGGGTGAGTGGCTACACCTTC; CDR3 protein: CASRRTGVSGYTF
clone size: NA; D gene: TRBD1; V gene: TRBV18; J gene: TRBJ1-2; CDR3 DNA: TGTGCCAGCTCACCCGGTACAGGGGTCTTTAACTATGGCTACACCTTC; CDR3 protein: CASSPGTGVFNYGYTF
clone size: NA; D gene: TRBD1; V gene: TRBV9; J gene: TRBJ1-4; CDR3 DNA: TGTGCCAGCAGCCCCGGGGACAGAGATAATGAAAAACTGTTTTTT; CDR3 protein: CASSPGDRDNEKLFF
clone size: NA; D gene: NA; V gene: TRBV6-1; J gene: TRBJ1-1; CDR3 DNA: TGTGCCAGCAGTGCCTACCCTAGGGCAGGGCTCACTGAAGCTTTCTTT; CDR3 protein: CASSAYPRAGLTEAFF
clone size: NA; D gene: NA; V gene: TRBV19; J gene: TRBJ2-3; CDR3 DNA: TGTGCCAGTAGTATAGGGGGCGGCAAATTCCTAGATACGCAGTATTTT; CDR3 protein: CASSIGGGKFLDTQYF
clone size: once; D gene: NA; V gene: TRBV5-5; J gene: TRBJ1-1; CDR3 DNA: TGTGCCAGCAGCCCACGACGGGCGGGCACTGAAGCTTTCTTT; CDR3 protein: CASSPRRAGTEAFF
clone size: few; D gene: NA; V gene: TRBV4-1; J gene: TRBJ1-3; CDR3 DNA: TGCGCCAGCAGCCAAGAGGGAAACACCATATATTTT; CDR3 protein: CASSQEGNTIYF
clone size: few; D gene: NA; V gene: TRBV5-1; J gene: TRBJ2-3; CDR3 DNA: TGCGCCAGCAGCTTGGTTCCAGCGACTAGCACAGATACGCAGTATTTT; CDR3 protein: CASSLVPATSTDTQYF
clone size: once; D gene: NA; V gene: TRBV5-1; J gene: TRBJ2-5; CDR3 DNA: TGCGCCAGTGCCGGGAGACCACCGGCAGAGACCCAGTACTTC; CDR3 protein: CASAGRPPAETQYF
clone size: NA; D gene: NA; V gene: TRBV18; J gene: TRBJ2-3; CDR3 DNA: TGTGCCAGCTCACCAAGAGGGGACGCAGATACGCAGTATTTT; CDR3 protein: CASSPRGDADTQYF
clone size: NA; D gene: NA; V gene: TRBV7-3; J gene: TRBJ2-4; CDR3 DNA: TGTGCCAGCAGCCCCGCTGCAGGGGCTTTAAACATTCAGTACTTC; CDR3 protein: CASSPAAGALNIQYF
clone size: NA; D gene: TRBD2; V gene: TRBV28; J gene: TRBJ2-3; CDR3 DNA: TGTGCCAGCAGTTTATGGCTAGCGGGGGGAACAGATACGCAGTATTTT; CDR3 protein: CASSLWLAGGTDTQYF
clone size: NA; D gene: NA; V gene: TRBV30; J gene: TRBJ1-1; CDR3 DNA: TGTGCCTGGTCGAGGGGTGGAGATACTGAAGCTTTCTTT; CDR3 protein: CAWSRGGDTEAFF
clone size: NA; D gene: TRBD2; V gene: TRBV7-2; J gene: TRBJ2-2; CDR3 DNA: TGTGCCAGCAGCCCTGACGCCGGGACTAGCGCCTCCGGGGAGCTGTTTTTT; CDR3 protein: CASSPDAGTSASGELFF
clone size: once; D gene: NA; V gene: TRBV28; J gene: TRBJ2-5; CDR3 DNA: TGTGCCAGCAGTCCCCGGGACTTACAAGAGACCCAGTACTTC; CDR3 protein: CASSPRDLQETQYF
clone size: NA; D gene: NA; V gene: TRBV3-1/TRBV3-2; J gene: TRBJ1-2; CDR3 DNA: TGTGCCAGCAGCCAAGGACGTACAGGGTTCGACTACACCTTC; CDR3 protein: CASSQGRTGFDYTF
clone size: NA; D gene: NA; V gene: TRBV7-3; J gene: TRBJ2-5; CDR3 DNA: TGTGCCAGCAGCTTAGGGCGGGAAGAAGAGACCCAGTACTTC; CDR3 protein: CASSLGREEETQYF
clone size: NA; D gene: TRBD1; V gene: TRBV19; J gene: TRBJ2-1; CDR3 DNA: TGTGCCAGTAGTCTTGACAGGGAACTTTCCTACAATGAGCAGTTCTTC; CDR3 protein: CASSLDRELSYNEQFF
clone size: NA; D gene: NA; V gene: TRBV7-9; J gene: TRBJ2-1; CDR3 DNA: TGTGCCGCACAGAGCTCCTACAATGAGCAGTTCTTC; CDR3 protein: CAAQSSYNEQFF
clone size: NA; D gene: NA; V gene: TRBV5-1; J gene: TRBJ1-1; CDR3 DNA: TGCGCCAGCAGCTTGGGCTCAGGGAGAGAAGCTTTCTTT; CDR3 protein: CASSLGSGREAFF
clone size: NA; D gene: TRBD1; V gene: TRBV19; J gene: TRBJ2-3; CDR3 DNA: TGTGCCAGTAGCATAACTGGGACAGGGAAAACAGATACGCAGTATTTT; CDR3 protein: CASSITGTGKTDTQYF